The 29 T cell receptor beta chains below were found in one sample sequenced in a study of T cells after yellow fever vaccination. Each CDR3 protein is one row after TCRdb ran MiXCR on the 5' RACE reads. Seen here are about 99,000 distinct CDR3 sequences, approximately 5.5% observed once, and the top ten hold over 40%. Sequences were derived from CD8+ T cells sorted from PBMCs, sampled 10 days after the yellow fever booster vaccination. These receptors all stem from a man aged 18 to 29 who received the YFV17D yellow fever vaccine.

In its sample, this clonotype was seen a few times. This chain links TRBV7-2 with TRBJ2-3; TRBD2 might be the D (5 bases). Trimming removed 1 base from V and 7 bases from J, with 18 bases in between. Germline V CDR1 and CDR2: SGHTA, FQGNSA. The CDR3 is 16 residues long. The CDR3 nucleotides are TGTGCCAGCAGCTTAGAACCTAGCTTGGCATTGTATACGCAGTATTTT. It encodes CASSLEPSLALYTQYF.

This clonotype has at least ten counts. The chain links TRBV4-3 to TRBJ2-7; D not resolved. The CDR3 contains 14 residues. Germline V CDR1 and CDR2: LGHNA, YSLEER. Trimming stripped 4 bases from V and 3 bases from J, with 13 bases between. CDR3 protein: CASSLGLNDYEQYF. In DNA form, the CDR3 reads TGCGCCAGCAGCCTCGGGCTTAATGACTACGAGCAGTACTTC.

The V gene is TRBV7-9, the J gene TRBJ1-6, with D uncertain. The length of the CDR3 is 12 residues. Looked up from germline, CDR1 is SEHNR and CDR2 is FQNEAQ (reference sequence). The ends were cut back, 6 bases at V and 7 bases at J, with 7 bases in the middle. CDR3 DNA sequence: TGTGCCAGCAGTCGCGTGAATTCACCCCTCCACTTT. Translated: CASSRVNSPLHF.

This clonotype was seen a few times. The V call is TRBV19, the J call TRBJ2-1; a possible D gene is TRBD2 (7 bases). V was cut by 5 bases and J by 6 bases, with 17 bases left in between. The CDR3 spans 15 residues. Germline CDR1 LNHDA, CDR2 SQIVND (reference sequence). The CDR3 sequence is CASSVRDKRGNEQFF. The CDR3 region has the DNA TGTGCCAGTAGTGTCCGGGACAAGCGGGGCAATGAGCAGTTCTTC.

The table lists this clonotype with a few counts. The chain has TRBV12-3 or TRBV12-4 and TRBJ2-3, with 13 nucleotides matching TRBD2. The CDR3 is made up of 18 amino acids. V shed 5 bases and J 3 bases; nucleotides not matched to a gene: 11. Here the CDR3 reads CASSALLAGGQDTDTQYF. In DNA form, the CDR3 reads TGTGCCAGCAGTGCACTACTAGCGGGGGGGCAGGATACAGATACGCAGTATTTT.

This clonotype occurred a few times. CDR3 residues: CASSQSEGGLYEQYF. CDR3 nucleotides: TGCGCCAGCAGCCAGTCGGAAGGGGGCCTCTACGAGCAGTACTTC. The V and J genes are TRBV4-1 and TRBJ2-7; 7 bases are shared with TRBD1. Per germline, CDR1 MGHRA and CDR2 YSYEKL. With 3 bases clipped from V and 3 bases from J, the junction kept 8 bases outside the gene matches. CDR3 length: 15 residues.

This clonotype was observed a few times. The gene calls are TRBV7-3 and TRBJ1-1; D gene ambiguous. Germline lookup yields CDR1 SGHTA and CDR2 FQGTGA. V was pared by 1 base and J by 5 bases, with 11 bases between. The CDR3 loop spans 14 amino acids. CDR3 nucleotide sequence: TGTGCCAGCAGCTTAAGGGCTTGGGATACTGAAGCTTTCTTT. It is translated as CASSLRAWDTEAFF.

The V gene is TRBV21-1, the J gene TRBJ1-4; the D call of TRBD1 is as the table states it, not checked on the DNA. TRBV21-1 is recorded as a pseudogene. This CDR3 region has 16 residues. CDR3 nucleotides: TGTGCCAGCACCCGGACAGGGGAGGACACTAATGAAAAACTGTTTTTT. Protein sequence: CASTRTGEDTNEKLFF.

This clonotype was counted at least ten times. The CDR3 DNA is TGTGCCAGCAGCGACGGGACTTTTCTGGCTTTCTTT. Its protein is CASSDGTFLAFF. The genes are TRBV5-5 and TRBJ1-1; D perhaps matches TRBD1 (5 bases). The germline V gene encodes CDR1 SGHKS and CDR2 YYEKEE (reference sequence). Trimming shortened V by 4 bases and J by 11 bases, and 15 bases separated the two germline ends. This CDR3 region has 12 residues.

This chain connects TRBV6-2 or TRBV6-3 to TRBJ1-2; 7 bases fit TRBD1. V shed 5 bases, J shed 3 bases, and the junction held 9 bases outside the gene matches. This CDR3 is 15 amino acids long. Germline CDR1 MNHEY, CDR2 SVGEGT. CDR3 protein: CASSPKETGHYGYTF. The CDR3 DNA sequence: TGTGCCAGCAGTCCGAAGGAGACAGGGCACTATGGCTACACCTTC.

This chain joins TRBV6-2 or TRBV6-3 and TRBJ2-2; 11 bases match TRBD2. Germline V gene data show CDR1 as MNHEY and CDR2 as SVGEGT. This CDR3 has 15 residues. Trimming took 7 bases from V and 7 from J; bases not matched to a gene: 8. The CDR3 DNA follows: TGTGCCAGCACCGATACTAGCGGGGGATACGGGGAGCTGTTTTTT. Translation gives CASTDTSGGYGELFF.

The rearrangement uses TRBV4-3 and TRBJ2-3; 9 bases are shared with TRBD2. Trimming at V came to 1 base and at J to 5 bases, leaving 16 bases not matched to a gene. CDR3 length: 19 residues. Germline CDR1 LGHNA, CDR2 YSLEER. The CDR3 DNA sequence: TGCGCCAGCAGCCAAGTGGAAGCGGGGGGCCCTACTCCGGGAGATACGCAGTATTTT. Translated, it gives CASSQVEAGGPTPGDTQYF.

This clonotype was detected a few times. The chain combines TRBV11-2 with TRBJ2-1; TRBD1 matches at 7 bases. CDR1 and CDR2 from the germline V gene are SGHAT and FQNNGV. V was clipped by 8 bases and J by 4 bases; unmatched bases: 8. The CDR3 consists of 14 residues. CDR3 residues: CASAGGQDYNEQFF. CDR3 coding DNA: TGTGCCAGCGCGGGCGGACAGGATTACAATGAGCAGTTCTTC.

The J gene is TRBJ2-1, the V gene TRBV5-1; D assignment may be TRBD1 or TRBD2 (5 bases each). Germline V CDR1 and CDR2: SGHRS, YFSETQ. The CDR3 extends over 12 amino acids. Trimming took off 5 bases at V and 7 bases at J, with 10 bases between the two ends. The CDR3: CASRPGTNEQFF. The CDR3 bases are TGCGCCAGCAGGCCAGGGACGAATGAGCAGTTCTTC.

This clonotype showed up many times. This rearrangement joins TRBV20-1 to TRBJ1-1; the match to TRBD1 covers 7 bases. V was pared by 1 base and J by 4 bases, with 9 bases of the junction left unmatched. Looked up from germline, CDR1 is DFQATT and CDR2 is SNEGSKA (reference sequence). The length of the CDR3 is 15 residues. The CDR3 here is CSARVMTGRFTEAFF. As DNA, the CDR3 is TGCAGTGCTAGAGTCATGACAGGGCGGTTCACTGAAGCTTTCTTT.

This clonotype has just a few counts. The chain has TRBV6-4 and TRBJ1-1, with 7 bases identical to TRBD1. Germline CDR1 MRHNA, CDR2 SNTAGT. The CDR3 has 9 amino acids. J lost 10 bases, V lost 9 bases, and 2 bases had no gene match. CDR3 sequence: CARGDRAFF. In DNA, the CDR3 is TGTGCCAGGGGGGACAGAGCTTTCTTT.

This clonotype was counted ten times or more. This CDR3 is CASSQRAVSNQPQHF. The DNA for the CDR3 is TGCGCCAGCAGCCAGCGGGCAGTTAGCAATCAGCCCCAGCATTTT. The rearrangement links TRBV4-1 to TRBJ1-5; D ambiguous. This CDR3 comprises 15 residues. Germline V gene data show CDR1 as MGHRA and CDR2 as YSYEKL. V shed 3 bases and J shed 0 bases, with 9 bases lying between them.

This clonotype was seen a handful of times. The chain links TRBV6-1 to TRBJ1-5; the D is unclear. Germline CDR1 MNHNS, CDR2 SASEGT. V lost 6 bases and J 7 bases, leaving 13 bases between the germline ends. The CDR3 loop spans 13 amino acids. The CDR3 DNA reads TGTGCCAGCAGCTCTTATCAAGGCCAGCCCCAGCATTTT. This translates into CASSSYQGQPQHF.

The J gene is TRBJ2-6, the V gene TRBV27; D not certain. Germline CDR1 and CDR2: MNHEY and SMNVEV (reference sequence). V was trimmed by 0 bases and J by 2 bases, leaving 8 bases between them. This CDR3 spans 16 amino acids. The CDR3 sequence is CASSLSALAGANVLTF. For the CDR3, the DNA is TGTGCCAGCAGTTTATCCGCCCTAGCTGGGGCCAACGTCCTGACTTTC.

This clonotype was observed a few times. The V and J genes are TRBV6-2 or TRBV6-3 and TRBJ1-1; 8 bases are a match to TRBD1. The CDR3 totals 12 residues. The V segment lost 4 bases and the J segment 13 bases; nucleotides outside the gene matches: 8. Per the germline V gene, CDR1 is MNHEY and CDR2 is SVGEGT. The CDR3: CASSSSRGLDFF. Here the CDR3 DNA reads TGTGCCAGCAGTTCATCCAGGGGGCTTGATTTCTTT.

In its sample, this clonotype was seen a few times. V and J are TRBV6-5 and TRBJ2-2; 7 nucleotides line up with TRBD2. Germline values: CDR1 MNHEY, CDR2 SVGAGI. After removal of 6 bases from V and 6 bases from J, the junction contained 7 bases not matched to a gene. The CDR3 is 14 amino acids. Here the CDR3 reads CASSPGLVAGELFF. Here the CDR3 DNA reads TGTGCCAGCAGCCCCGGACTAGTCGCCGGGGAGCTGTTTTTT.

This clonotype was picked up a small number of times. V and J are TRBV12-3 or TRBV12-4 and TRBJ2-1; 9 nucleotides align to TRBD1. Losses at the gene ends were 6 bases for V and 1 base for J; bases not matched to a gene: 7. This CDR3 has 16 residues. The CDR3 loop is CASSYRGPFSYNEQFF. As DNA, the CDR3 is TGTGCCAGCAGCTACAGGGGGCCTTTTTCCTACAATGAGCAGTTCTTC.

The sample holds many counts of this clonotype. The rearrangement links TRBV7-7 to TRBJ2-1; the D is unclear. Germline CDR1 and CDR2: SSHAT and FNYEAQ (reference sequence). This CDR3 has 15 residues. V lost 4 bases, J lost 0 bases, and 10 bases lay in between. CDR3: CASSSGRSSYNEQFF. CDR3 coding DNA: TGTGCCAGCAGCTCCGGACGGAGCTCCTACAATGAGCAGTTCTTC.

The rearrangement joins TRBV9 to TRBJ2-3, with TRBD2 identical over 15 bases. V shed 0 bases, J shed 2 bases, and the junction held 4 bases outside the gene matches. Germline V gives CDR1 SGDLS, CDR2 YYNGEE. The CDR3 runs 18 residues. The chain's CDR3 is CASSVEGLAGGYTDTQYF. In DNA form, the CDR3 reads TGTGCCAGCAGCGTAGAGGGACTAGCGGGGGGATACACAGATACGCAGTATTTT.

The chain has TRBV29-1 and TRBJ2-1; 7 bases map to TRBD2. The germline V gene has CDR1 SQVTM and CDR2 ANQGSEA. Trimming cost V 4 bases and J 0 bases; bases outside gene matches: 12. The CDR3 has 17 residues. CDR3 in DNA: TGCAGCGTTGTGGGGGGAGGGATAACGAGCTCCTACAATGAGCAGTTCTTC. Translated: CSVVGGGITSSYNEQFF.

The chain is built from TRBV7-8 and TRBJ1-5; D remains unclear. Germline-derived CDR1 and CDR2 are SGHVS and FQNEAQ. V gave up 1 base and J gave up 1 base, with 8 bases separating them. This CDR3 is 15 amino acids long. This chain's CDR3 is CASSLGTGSNQPQHF. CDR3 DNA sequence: TGTGCCAGCAGCTTAGGGACGGGGAGCAATCAGCCCCAGCATTTT.

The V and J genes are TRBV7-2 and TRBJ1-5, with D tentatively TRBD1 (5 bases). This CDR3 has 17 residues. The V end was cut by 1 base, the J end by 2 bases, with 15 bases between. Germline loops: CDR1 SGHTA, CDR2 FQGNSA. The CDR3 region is CASSLEVKLGGNQPQHF. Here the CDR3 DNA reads TGTGCCAGCAGCTTAGAAGTCAAATTAGGGGGCAATCAGCCCCAGCATTTT.

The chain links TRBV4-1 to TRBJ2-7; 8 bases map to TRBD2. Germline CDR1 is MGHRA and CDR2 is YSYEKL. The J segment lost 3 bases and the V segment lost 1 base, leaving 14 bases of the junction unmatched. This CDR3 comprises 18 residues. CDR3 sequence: CASSQVGGEIDENYEQYF. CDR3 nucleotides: TGCGCCAGCAGCCAAGTCGGGGGGGAGATAGATGAAAACTACGAGCAGTACTTC.

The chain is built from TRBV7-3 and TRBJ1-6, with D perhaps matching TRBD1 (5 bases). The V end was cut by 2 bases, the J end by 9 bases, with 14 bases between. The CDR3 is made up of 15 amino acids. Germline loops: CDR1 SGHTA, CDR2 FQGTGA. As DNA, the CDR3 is TGTGCCAGCAGCTTAGATGGAGGGGCGGCTTCACCCCTCCACTTT. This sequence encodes CASSLDGGAASPLHF.